Each of the 2 T cell receptor beta chains below was sequenced from the same sample in a study of cytomegalovirus exposure and HLA in healthy donors. The PCR employed 60 Vbeta primers together with 13 Jbeta primers. Sequenced by immunoSEQ multiplex PCR; TCRdb stores in-frame clones only, minus some. This sample's table has 75,000 to 95,000 clones. The sequenced material came from PBMCs. These receptors originate from a woman aged 55-70 years in good health and CMV-seronegative.

The V and J genes are TRBV2 and TRBJ1-1; 7 bases line up with TRBD1. The trim removed 2 bases at V and 3 bases at J, leaving 6 bases unmatched. Per the germline V gene, CDR1 is SNHLY and CDR2 is FYNNEI. This CDR3 is 15 amino acids long. CDR3 coding DNA: TGTGCCAGCAGTGAAAGGGGTCAGGGGGACACTGAAGCTTTCTTT. Encoded protein: CASSERGQGDTEAFF.

For this clone: At the DNA level, this CDR3 is encoded by other sequences in the same sample as well. V usage is TRBV15 and J usage is TRBJ2-7; D might be TRBD2 (5 bases). CDR1 and CDR2 (germline): LNHNV, YYDKDF (reference sequence). CDR3 size: 14 residues. The germline V and J ends were trimmed by 1 base and 0 bases, with 7 bases remaining between them. The CDR3 loop is CATSRGGSSYEQYF. The CDR3, as DNA: TGTGCCACCAGCAGAGGTGGGAGCTCCTACGAGCAGTACTTC.